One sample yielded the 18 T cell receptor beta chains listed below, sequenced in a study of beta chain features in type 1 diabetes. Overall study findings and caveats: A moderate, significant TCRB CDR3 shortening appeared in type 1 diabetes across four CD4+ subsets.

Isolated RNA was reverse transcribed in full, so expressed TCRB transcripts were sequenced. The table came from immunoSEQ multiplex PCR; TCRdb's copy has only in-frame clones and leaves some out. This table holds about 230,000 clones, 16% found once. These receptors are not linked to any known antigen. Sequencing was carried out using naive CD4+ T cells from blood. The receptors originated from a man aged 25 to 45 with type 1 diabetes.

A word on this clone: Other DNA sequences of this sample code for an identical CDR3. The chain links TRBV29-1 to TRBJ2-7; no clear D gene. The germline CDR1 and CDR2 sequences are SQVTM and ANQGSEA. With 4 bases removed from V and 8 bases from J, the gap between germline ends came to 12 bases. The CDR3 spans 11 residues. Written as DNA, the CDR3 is TGCAGCGTTGGGCGGTTGGAGAAGCAGTACTTC. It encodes CSVGRLEKQYF.

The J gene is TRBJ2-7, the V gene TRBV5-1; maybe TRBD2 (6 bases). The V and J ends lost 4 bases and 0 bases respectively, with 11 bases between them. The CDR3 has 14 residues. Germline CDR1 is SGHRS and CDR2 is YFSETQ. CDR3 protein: CASSTGLRSYEQYF. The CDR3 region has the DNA TGCGCCAGCAGCACGGGACTCCGCTCCTACGAGCAGTACTTC.

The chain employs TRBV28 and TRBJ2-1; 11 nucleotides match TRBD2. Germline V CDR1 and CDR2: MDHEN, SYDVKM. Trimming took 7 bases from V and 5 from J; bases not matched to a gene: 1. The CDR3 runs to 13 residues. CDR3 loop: CASKLAGDNEQFF. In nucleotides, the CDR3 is TGTGCCAGCAAACTAGCGGGAGACAATGAGCAGTTCTTC.

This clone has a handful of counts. Here the CDR3 reads CAINSGDQETQYF. The CDR3 DNA sequence: TGTGCCATCAACTCGGGGGACCAAGAGACCCAGTACTTC. V is TRBV10-3 and J is TRBJ2-5, with D tentatively TRBD2 (6 bases). This CDR3 is 13 amino acids long. From germline, CDR1 is ENHRY and CDR2 SYGVKD. V was trimmed by 7 bases and J by 0 bases, leaving 9 bases between them.

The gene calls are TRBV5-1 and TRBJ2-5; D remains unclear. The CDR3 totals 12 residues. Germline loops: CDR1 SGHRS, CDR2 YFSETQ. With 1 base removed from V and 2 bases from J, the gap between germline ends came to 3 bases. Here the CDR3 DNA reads TGCGCCAGCAGCTTGAGGCAAGAGACCCAGTACTTC. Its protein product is CASSLRQETQYF.

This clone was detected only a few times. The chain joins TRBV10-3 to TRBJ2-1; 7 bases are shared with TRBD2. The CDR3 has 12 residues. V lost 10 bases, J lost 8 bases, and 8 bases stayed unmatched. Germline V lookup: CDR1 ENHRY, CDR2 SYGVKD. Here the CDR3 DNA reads TGTGCCAACGCGCGGGAGAGTGATGAGCAGTTCTTC. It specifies CANARESDEQFF.

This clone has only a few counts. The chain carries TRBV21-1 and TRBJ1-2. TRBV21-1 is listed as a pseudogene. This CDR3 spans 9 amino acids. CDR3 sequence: CAIFYGYTF. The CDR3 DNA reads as TGTGCCATCTTCTATGGCTACACCTTC.

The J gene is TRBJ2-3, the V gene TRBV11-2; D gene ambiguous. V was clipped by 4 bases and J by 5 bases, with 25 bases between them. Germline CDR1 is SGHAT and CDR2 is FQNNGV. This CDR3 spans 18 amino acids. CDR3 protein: CASSSPFETSGFVDTQYF. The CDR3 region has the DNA TGTGCCAGCAGCTCACCGTTTGAGACCTCCGGATTTGTAGATACGCAGTATTTT.

The CDR3 DNA follows: TGTGCCTGGAGGAGTAGCGGGAGCGCCCAATACAATGAGCAGTTCTTC. Protein product: CAWRSSGSAQYNEQFF. The chain joins TRBV30 to TRBJ2-1; 9 bases align to TRBD2. With 3 bases clipped from V and 4 bases from J, the junction kept 10 bases outside the gene matches. The CDR3 is 16 residues long. Germline-derived CDR1 and CDR2 are GTSNPN and SVGIG (reference sequence).

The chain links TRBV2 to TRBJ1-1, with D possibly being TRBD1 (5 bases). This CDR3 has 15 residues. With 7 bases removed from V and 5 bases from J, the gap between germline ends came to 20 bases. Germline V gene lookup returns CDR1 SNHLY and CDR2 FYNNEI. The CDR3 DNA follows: TGTGCCAGCAATCTCCAGGGAGGTGGAGGGACTGAAGCTTTCTTT. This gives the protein CASNLQGGGGTEAFF.

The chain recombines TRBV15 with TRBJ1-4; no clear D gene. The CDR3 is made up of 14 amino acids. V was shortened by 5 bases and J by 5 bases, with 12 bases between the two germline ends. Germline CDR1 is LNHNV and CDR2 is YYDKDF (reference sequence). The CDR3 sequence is CATSATSGNEKLFF. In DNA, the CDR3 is TGTGCCACCAGCGCCACCTCGGGAAATGAAAAACTGTTTTTT.

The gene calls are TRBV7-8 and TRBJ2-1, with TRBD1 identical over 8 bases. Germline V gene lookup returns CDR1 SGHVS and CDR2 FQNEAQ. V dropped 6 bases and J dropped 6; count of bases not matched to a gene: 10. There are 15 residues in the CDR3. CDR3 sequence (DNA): TGTGCCAGCAGTTACCGGACAGGGTTGTTCAATGAGCAGTTCTTC. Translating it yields CASSYRTGLFNEQFF. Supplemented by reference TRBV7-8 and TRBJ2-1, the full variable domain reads GAGVSQSPRYKVAKRGQDVALRCDPISGHVSLFWYQQALGQGPEFLTYFQNEAQLDKSGLPSDRFFAERPEGSVSTLKIQRTQQEDSAVYLCASSYRTGLFNEQFFGPGTRLTVL.

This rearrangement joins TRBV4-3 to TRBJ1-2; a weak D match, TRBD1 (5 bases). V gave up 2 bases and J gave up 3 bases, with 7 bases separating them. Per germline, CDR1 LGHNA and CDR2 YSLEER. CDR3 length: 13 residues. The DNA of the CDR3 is TGCGCCAGCAGCCAACAAGGGGACTATGGCTACACCTTC. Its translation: CASSQQGDYGYTF.

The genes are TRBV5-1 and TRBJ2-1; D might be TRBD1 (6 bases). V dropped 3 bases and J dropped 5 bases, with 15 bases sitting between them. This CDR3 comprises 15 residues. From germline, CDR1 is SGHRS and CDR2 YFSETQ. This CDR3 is CASSSRDTPHNEQFF. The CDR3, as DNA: TGCGCCAGCAGCTCTAGGGACACTCCACACAATGAGCAGTTCTTC.

The DNA for the CDR3 is TGTGCCAGCAGCTTAACGGACAGGGAAACTGAAGCTTTCTTT. It translates to CASSLTDRETEAFF. The chain joins TRBV7-3 to TRBJ1-1, with 8 bases lining up with TRBD1. Germline lookup yields CDR1 SGHTA and CDR2 FQGTGA. V gave up 0 bases and J gave up 5 bases; unmatched junction bases: 2. This CDR3 is 14 amino acids long.

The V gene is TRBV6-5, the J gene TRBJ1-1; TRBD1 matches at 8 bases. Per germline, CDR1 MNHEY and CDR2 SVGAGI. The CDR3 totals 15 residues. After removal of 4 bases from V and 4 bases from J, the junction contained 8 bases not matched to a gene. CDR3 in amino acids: CASSSRTGRGTEAFF. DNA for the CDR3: TGTGCCAGCAGTTCCCGGACAGGGAGGGGCACTGAAGCTTTCTTT.

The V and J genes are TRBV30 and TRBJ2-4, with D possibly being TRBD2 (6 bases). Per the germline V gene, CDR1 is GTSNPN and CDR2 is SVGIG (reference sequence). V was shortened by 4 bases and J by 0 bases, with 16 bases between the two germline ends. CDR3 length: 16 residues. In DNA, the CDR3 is TGTGCCTGGAAGGGCCGGCGGGACCTAGCCAAAAACATTCAGTACTTC. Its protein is CAWKGRRDLAKNIQYF.

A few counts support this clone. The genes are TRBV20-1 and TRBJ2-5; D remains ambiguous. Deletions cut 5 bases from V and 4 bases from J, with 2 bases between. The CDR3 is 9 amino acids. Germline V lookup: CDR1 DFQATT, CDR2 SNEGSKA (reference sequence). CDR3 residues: CSALETQYF. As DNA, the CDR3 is TGCAGTGCTCTAGAGACCCAGTACTTC.